This entry lists 11 T cell receptor beta chains sequenced from one sample in a study of cytomegalovirus exposure and HLA in healthy donors (dated by TCRdb to the late 2010s). The protocol used for the library was the immunoSEQ multiplex PCR assay. The multiplex PCR relied on a mix of 60 forward primers for TCR Vbeta segments and 13 reverse primers for TCR Jbeta segments. Entries here come from immuneACCESS through TCRdb and include only in-frame sequences with V and J called. Some clones fail to appear in such tables; in the studies checked, an unresolved V gene covers under half of the shortfall, and the cause of the remainder is unknown. The sample profile shows over 85,000 clones; 76% of them were found once. Jointly, the top ten make up about 2% of the sample. Sequencing was performed on PBMCs. These receptors all come from a man in his forties or fifties in good health and CMV-seronegative.

This chain links TRBV20-1 with TRBJ2-7, with D possibly matching TRBD2 (5 bases). V was shortened by 7 bases and J by 2 bases, with 9 bases between the two germline ends. The CDR3 is 11 amino acids. Germline loops: CDR1 DFQATT, CDR2 SNEGSKA (reference sequence). CDR3 region: CSGRGTYEQYF. CDR3 bases: TGCAGTGGACGGGGTACCTACGAGCAGTACTTC.

The J gene is TRBJ1-5, the V gene TRBV6-6; D is uncertain. Germline values: CDR1 MNHNY, CDR2 SVGAGI (reference sequence). The CDR3 extends over 11 amino acids. Trimming took off 2 bases at V and 10 bases at J, with 6 bases between the two ends. The CDR3 protein is CASSYEGPQHF. CDR3 sequence (DNA): TGTGCCAGCAGTTACGAGGGACCCCAGCATTTT.

This clone was seen once. The chain recombines TRBV7-9 with TRBJ1-1, with 11 bases that match TRBD1. Germline V gives CDR1 SEHNR, CDR2 FQNEAQ (reference sequence). The ends lost 6 bases at V and 4 bases at J; junction bases unmatched: 4. This CDR3 spans 14 amino acids. The CDR3 coding sequence is TGTGCCAGCAGGTCGGGACAGGGGGGCACTGAAGCTTTCTTT. Translation: CASRSGQGGTEAFF.

This CDR3 is CASSGRQGAAYEQYF. The CDR3 DNA is TGTGCCAGCAGCGGGCGACAGGGGGCCGCCTACGAGCAGTACTTC. The V gene is TRBV7-2, the J gene TRBJ2-7; 10 bases match TRBD1. This CDR3 is built from 15 residues. The germline gives CDR1 SGHTA, CDR2 FQGNSA. V shed 5 bases and J 2 bases; nucleotides not matched to a gene: 6.

The gene calls are TRBV5-1 and TRBJ2-5; TRBD1 agrees at 9 bases. The CDR3 consists of 15 residues. Germline trimming cut 2 bases from V and 5 bases from J; bases unmatched to any gene: 7. CDR1 and CDR2 from the germline V gene are SGHRS and YFSETQ. CDR3 sequence reads: CASSLVGTGRETQYF. CDR3 nucleotide sequence: TGCGCCAGCAGCTTAGTAGGGACAGGGCGCGAGACCCAGTACTTC.

The chain links TRBV28 to TRBJ1-3, with 11 bases lining up with TRBD1. Germline V gene sequence: CDR1 MDHEN, CDR2 SYDVKM. V trimming: 7 bases; J trimming: 0 bases; junction bases outside the gene matches: 8. The CDR3 is made up of 17 amino acids. CDR3 residues: CASIQLGQGASGNTIYF. The CDR3 region has the DNA TGTGCCAGCATCCAACTTGGACAGGGGGCCTCTGGAAACACCATATATTTT.

Here the CDR3 reads CASSQALFGTVGNTIYF. The CDR3 DNA reads TGTGCCAGCAGCCAAGCCCTCTTTGGGACAGTTGGAAACACCATATATTTT. The chain employs TRBV9 and TRBJ1-3; TRBD1 matches at 7 bases. V dropped 4 bases and J dropped 3; count of bases not matched to a gene: 13. The germline V gene has CDR1 SGDLS and CDR2 YYNGEE. The CDR3 covers 17 residues.

The rearrangement uses TRBV28 and TRBJ2-5; 10 bases align to TRBD2. Trimming took 2 bases from V and 2 from J; bases not matched to a gene: 5. Looked up from germline, CDR1 is MDHEN and CDR2 is SYDVKM. The length of the CDR3 is 16 residues. The CDR3 is CASSLLAGVQQETQYF. In nucleotides, the CDR3 is TGTGCCAGCAGTTTACTAGCGGGAGTACAGCAAGAGACCCAGTACTTC.

The CDR3 DNA reads as TGTGCCAGCAGTGAATCTTTCGGGTTTGCTGGAAACACCATATATTTT. Amino acids: CASSESFGFAGNTIYF. The rearrangement uses TRBV6-1 and TRBJ1-3; D not resolved. This CDR3 spans 16 amino acids. V dropped 2 bases and J dropped 2 bases, with 13 bases sitting between them. CDR1 is MNHNS and CDR2 is SASEGT in the germline V gene.

The rearrangement uses TRBV7-2 and TRBJ2-7, with 9 bases matching TRBD2. The CDR3 runs 18 residues. Germline assignment: CDR1 SGHTA and CDR2 FQGNSA. Germline trimming cut 5 bases from V and 4 bases from J; bases unmatched to any gene: 18. The CDR3 bases are TGTGCCAGCAGCCAAAGGGGACCCTGGGGTCTAGCGGGATACGAGCAGTACTTC. Translation: CASSQRGPWGLAGYEQYF.

The chain uses TRBV28 and TRBJ1-4; D not certain. This CDR3 comprises 14 residues. The V end lost 5 bases, the J end lost 8 bases, and 15 bases lay between the germline ends. Germline loops: CDR1 MDHEN, CDR2 SYDVKM. The CDR3 is CASSPSRLLEKLFF. The CDR3 nucleotides are TGTGCCAGCAGTCCCTCCCGGTTGCTGGAAAAACTGTTTTTT.